This T cell receptor (beta chain) appears in the sequencing data of a study of response to subunit inactivated influenza vaccine. In germline, CDR1 is SGHRS, CDR2 YFSETQ. The V segment lost 2 bases and the J segment 4 bases; nucleotides outside the gene matches: 4. This CDR3 has 15 amino acids. Study-level results: Every seasonal influenza vaccination brings in few new T cells, the authors suggested.

Worth noting for this clonotype: What it binds is unknown.

TCRdb passed the RT-PCR reads through MiXCR, listing each CDR3 protein once. The sample contains 550,000 to 600,000 distinct CDR3 sequences, 10% to 15% of which appear only once. This sequence was found in a middle-aged man who received an inactivated influenza vaccine. The sample in question was PBMCs from blood, obtained on the day of vaccination. The chain carries TRBV5-1 and TRBJ2-5, with 11 bases that match TRBD2. CDR3 sequence reads: CASSLLAGVGETQYF. The CDR3, as DNA: TGCGCCAGCAGCTTACTAGCGGGGGTCGGAGAGACCCAGTACTTC.